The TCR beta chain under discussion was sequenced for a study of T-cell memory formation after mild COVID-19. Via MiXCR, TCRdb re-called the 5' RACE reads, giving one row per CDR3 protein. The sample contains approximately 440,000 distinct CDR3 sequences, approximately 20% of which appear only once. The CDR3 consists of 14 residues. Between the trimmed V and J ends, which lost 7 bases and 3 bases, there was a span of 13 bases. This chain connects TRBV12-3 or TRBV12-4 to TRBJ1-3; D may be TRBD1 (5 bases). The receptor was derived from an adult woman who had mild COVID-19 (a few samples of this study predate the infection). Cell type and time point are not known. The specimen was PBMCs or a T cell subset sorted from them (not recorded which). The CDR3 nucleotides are TGTGCCAGCACCCGGGCGGGGCGTGGAAACACCATATATTTT. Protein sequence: CASTRAGRGNTIYF.